The rows below give T cell receptor beta chains drawn from one sample of a study of early T cells in non-severe SARS-CoV-2 infection. TCRdb reprocessed the 5' RACE reads with MiXCR, giving one entry per CDR3 protein. The sample records 25,000 to 35,000 distinct CDR3 sequences, about 5% being singletons. Sequenced: whole blood. These receptors were obtained from an adult who was a healthcare worker with PCR-confirmed SARS-CoV-2 infection or an uninfected control (not recorded which). The CDR3 runs from the conserved cysteine through the conserved F or W. The order of the fields is J gene, D gene, V gene, clone size, CDR3 protein, CDR3 DNA. The D gene is left open where the match is weak. The size field is filled for only some rows; it gives once, few, many or a size class.

J gene: TRBJ2-3; D gene: -; V gene: TRBV6-2/TRBV6-3; clone size: many; CDR3 protein: CASSYRLVPQYF; CDR3 DNA: TGTGCCAGCAGTTACCGGCTAGTCCCGCAGTATTTT
J gene: TRBJ2-4; D gene: -; V gene: TRBV28; clone size: few; CDR3 protein: CASSLGGLAKNIQYF; CDR3 DNA: TGTGCCAGCAGTTTAGGGGGACTAGCCAAAAACATTCAGTACTTC
J gene: TRBJ1-1; D gene: TRBD1; V gene: TRBV7-9; clone size: medium-sized; CDR3 protein: CASSRGQNLNTEAFF; CDR3 DNA: TGTGCCAGCAGCCGGGGACAGAACTTGAACACTGAAGCTTTCTTT
J gene: TRBJ2-7; D gene: -; V gene: TRBV18; clone size: many; CDR3 protein: CASSPGTTYEQYF; CDR3 DNA: TGTGCCAGCTCACCCGGGACAACCTACGAGCAGTACTTC
J gene: TRBJ1-2; D gene: -; V gene: TRBV5-1; clone size: many; CDR3 protein: CASSLWSPENGYTF; CDR3 DNA: TGCGCCAGCAGCTTGTGGTCGCCAGAGAATGGCTACACCTTC
J gene: TRBJ1-5; D gene: -; V gene: TRBV7-2; clone size: many; CDR3 protein: CASSSTSRPNQPQHF; CDR3 DNA: TGTGCCAGCAGCTCAACTTCCCGTCCTAATCAGCCCCAGCATTTT
J gene: TRBJ2-3; D gene: -; V gene: TRBV5-4; clone size: many; CDR3 protein: CASSLFGTDTQYF; CDR3 DNA: TGTGCCAGCAGCTTGTTCGGTACAGATACGCAGTATTTT
J gene: TRBJ2-1; D gene: -; V gene: TRBV20-1; clone size: -; CDR3 protein: CSARLEGGNEQFF; CDR3 DNA: TGCAGTGCTAGACTAGAAGGGGGTAATGAGCAGTTCTTC
J gene: TRBJ1-3; D gene: -; V gene: TRBV5-1; clone size: -; CDR3 protein: CASSPGEMNTIYF; CDR3 DNA: TGCGCCAGCAGCCCCGGGGAGATGAACACCATATATTTT
J gene: TRBJ2-2; D gene: TRBD1; V gene: TRBV7-8; clone size: many; CDR3 protein: CASSLMDRGHNTGELFF; CDR3 DNA: TGTGCCAGCAGCCTTATGGACAGGGGCCATAACACCGGGGAGCTGTTTTTT
J gene: TRBJ1-3; D gene: -; V gene: TRBV6-6; clone size: many; CDR3 protein: CACFRGISENTIYF; CDR3 DNA: TGTGCCTGCTTCAGGGGCATCTCTGAAAACACCATATATTTT
J gene: TRBJ2-2; D gene: -; V gene: TRBV4-1; clone size: few; CDR3 protein: CASSPGGLKTGELFF; CDR3 DNA: TGCGCCAGCAGCCCCGGGGGGCTTAAGACCGGGGAGCTGTTTTTT
J gene: TRBJ2-5; D gene: TRBD1; V gene: TRBV18; clone size: few; CDR3 protein: CASSPRDRGFETQYF; CDR3 DNA: TGTGCCAGCTCACCAAGGGACAGGGGTTTCGAGACCCAGTACTTC
J gene: TRBJ1-1; D gene: TRBD1; V gene: TRBV4-3; clone size: -; CDR3 protein: CASSQGQGARKIGAFF; CDR3 DNA: TGCGCCAGCAGCCAAGGTCAGGGGGCTCGGAAGATTGGAGCTTTCTTT
J gene: TRBJ2-6; D gene: -; V gene: TRBV28; clone size: many; CDR3 protein: CASSLIPGANVLTF; CDR3 DNA: TGTGCCAGCAGTTTAATCCCTGGGGCCAACGTCCTGACTTTC
J gene: TRBJ2-2; D gene: -; V gene: TRBV28; clone size: many; CDR3 protein: CASSLLGAEMNTGELFF; CDR3 DNA: TGTGCCAGCAGTCTCTTGGGAGCGGAGATGAACACCGGGGAGCTGTTTTTT
J gene: TRBJ2-7; D gene: -; V gene: TRBV6-2/TRBV6-3; clone size: many; CDR3 protein: CASSRLESYEQYF; CDR3 DNA: TGTGCCAGCAGTCGACTGGAATCCTACGAGCAGTACTTC
J gene: TRBJ2-1; D gene: -; V gene: TRBV7-7; clone size: few; CDR3 protein: CASSLTGVGREQFF; CDR3 DNA: TGTGCCAGCAGCTTAACGGGAGTTGGACGTGAGCAGTTCTTC
J gene: TRBJ1-2; D gene: -; V gene: TRBV7-2; clone size: many; CDR3 protein: CASSLTGSNGYTF; CDR3 DNA: TGTGCCAGCAGCTTAACAGGGAGTAATGGCTACACCTTC
J gene: TRBJ1-6; D gene: -; V gene: TRBV6-5; clone size: many; CDR3 protein: CASSWTPIHSPLHF; CDR3 DNA: TGTGCCAGCAGTTGGACACCGATACATTCACCCCTCCACTTT
J gene: TRBJ2-6; D gene: TRBD1; V gene: TRBV6-5; clone size: -; CDR3 protein: CASSFKGAGANVLTF; CDR3 DNA: TGTGCCAGCAGTTTCAAGGGGGCCGGGGCCAACGTCCTGACTTTC
J gene: TRBJ2-5; D gene: TRBD2; V gene: TRBV7-2; clone size: -; CDR3 protein: CASSLELAKTQYF; CDR3 DNA: TGTGCCAGCAGCTTAGAACTAGCGAAGACCCAGTACTTC
J gene: TRBJ1-2; D gene: -; V gene: TRBV3-1; clone size: few; CDR3 protein: CASSISDISYGYTF; CDR3 DNA: TGTGCCAGCAGCATTTCGGACATCAGCTATGGCTACACCTTC
J gene: TRBJ2-7; D gene: -; V gene: TRBV7-2; clone size: many; CDR3 protein: CASRSDSFAYEQYF; CDR3 DNA: TGTGCCAGCAGGTCCGACAGTTTTGCCTACGAGCAGTACTTC
J gene: TRBJ2-7; D gene: TRBD2; V gene: TRBV28; clone size: many; CDR3 protein: CASSSLRDYNYEQYF; CDR3 DNA: TGTGCCAGCAGCTCCCTCCGGGACTACAACTACGAGCAGTACTTC
J gene: TRBJ2-3; D gene: TRBD2; V gene: TRBV7-3; clone size: -; CDR3 protein: CASSSLGLAGADTQYF; CDR3 DNA: TGTGCCAGCAGCTCTCTCGGACTAGCGGGAGCAGATACGCAGTATTTT
J gene: TRBJ2-2; D gene: TRBD1; V gene: TRBV24-1; clone size: -; CDR3 protein: CATSDLGTEPTGELFF; CDR3 DNA: TGTGCCACCAGTGATTTGGGGACAGAACCAACCGGGGAGCTGTTTTTT
J gene: TRBJ2-2; D gene: TRBD2; V gene: TRBV28; clone size: many; CDR3 protein: CASSLSAGRHTGELFF; CDR3 DNA: TGTGCCAGCAGTTTATCAGCGGGACGGCACACCGGGGAGCTGTTTTTT
J gene: TRBJ2-1; D gene: -; V gene: TRBV12-3/TRBV12-4; clone size: -; CDR3 protein: CASRADHYNEQFF; CDR3 DNA: TGTGCCAGCAGGGCCGATCATTACAATGAGCAGTTCTTC
J gene: TRBJ2-2; D gene: -; V gene: TRBV7-2; clone size: many; CDR3 protein: CASSLGHENTGELFF; CDR3 DNA: TGTGCCAGCAGCTTAGGGCACGAGAACACCGGGGAGCTGTTTTTT
J gene: TRBJ2-7; D gene: -; V gene: TRBV12-5; clone size: many; CDR3 protein: CASGLGLAYEQYF; CDR3 DNA: TGTGCTAGTGGTTTGGGGCTAGCCTACGAGCAGTACTTC
J gene: TRBJ1-5; D gene: TRBD1; V gene: TRBV27; clone size: many; CDR3 protein: CASSFPTDRGQGNQPQHF; CDR3 DNA: TGTGCCAGCAGTTTCCCCACGGACAGGGGGCAAGGCAATCAGCCCCAGCATTTT
J gene: TRBJ2-3; D gene: -; V gene: TRBV4-3; clone size: many; CDR3 protein: CASSQGTAGTSRDTQYF; CDR3 DNA: TGCGCCAGCAGCCAAGGTACGGCGGGAACCAGCCGGGATACGCAGTATTTT
J gene: TRBJ1-2; D gene: -; V gene: TRBV7-9; clone size: -; CDR3 protein: CASTNFGPDGYTF; CDR3 DNA: TGTGCCAGCACCAATTTCGGTCCAGATGGCTACACCTTC
J gene: TRBJ2-7; D gene: TRBD1; V gene: TRBV11-3; clone size: many; CDR3 protein: CASSSRGTGSYEQYF; CDR3 DNA: TGTGCCAGCAGCTCCCGCGGGACAGGGTCCTACGAGCAGTACTTC
J gene: TRBJ2-1; D gene: TRBD1; V gene: TRBV3-1; clone size: many; CDR3 protein: CASSQYSTGGVNEQFF; CDR3 DNA: TGTGCCAGCAGCCAATATTCGACAGGGGGAGTCAATGAGCAGTTCTTC
J gene: TRBJ2-7; D gene: -; V gene: TRBV11-2; clone size: -; CDR3 protein: CASSTEGTIYEQYF; CDR3 DNA: TGTGCCAGCAGCACCGAAGGGACGATCTACGAGCAGTACTTC
J gene: TRBJ2-7; D gene: TRBD1; V gene: TRBV12-3/TRBV12-4; clone size: few; CDR3 protein: CASSFGQGSYEQYF; CDR3 DNA: TGTGCCAGCAGTTTTGGACAGGGAAGCTACGAGCAGTACTTC
J gene: TRBJ2-7; D gene: TRBD1; V gene: TRBV18; clone size: -; CDR3 protein: CASSPTQGHEQYF; CDR3 DNA: TGTGCCAGCTCACCCACACAGGGGCACGAGCAGTACTTC
J gene: TRBJ2-1; D gene: -; V gene: TRBV7-3; clone size: many; CDR3 protein: CASSLFPGSGGNEQFF; CDR3 DNA: TGTGCCAGCAGTTTATTCCCGGGTTCCGGGGGCAATGAGCAGTTCTTC
J gene: TRBJ2-1; D gene: -; V gene: TRBV7-2; clone size: -; CDR3 protein: CASSARPWAGQFF; CDR3 DNA: TGTGCCAGCAGCGCCCGCCCTTGGGCTGGGCAGTTCTTC
J gene: TRBJ2-1; D gene: TRBD2; V gene: TRBV7-6; clone size: -; CDR3 protein: CASSLGPSGSEQFF; CDR3 DNA: TGTGCCAGCAGCTTAGGCCCTAGCGGGAGTGAGCAGTTCTTC
J gene: TRBJ2-1; D gene: TRBD1; V gene: TRBV4-2; clone size: few; CDR3 protein: CAARDRYNEQFF; CDR3 DNA: TGTGCCGCCCGGGACAGATACAATGAGCAGTTCTTC
J gene: TRBJ1-1; D gene: -; V gene: TRBV18; clone size: many; CDR3 protein: CASSLSGYTTEAFF; CDR3 DNA: TGTGCCAGCTCACTCTCCGGGTATACCACTGAAGCTTTCTTT
J gene: TRBJ2-1; D gene: -; V gene: TRBV7-2; clone size: many; CDR3 protein: CASSTRIAATYNEQFF; CDR3 DNA: TGTGCCAGCAGCACCCGAATAGCGGCGACCTACAATGAGCAGTTCTTC
J gene: TRBJ1-2; D gene: -; V gene: TRBV7-2; clone size: few; CDR3 protein: CASSLRVRGYTF; CDR3 DNA: TGTGCCAGCAGCTTACGTGTGCGTGGCTACACCTTC
J gene: TRBJ2-7; D gene: TRBD2; V gene: TRBV7-9; clone size: many; CDR3 protein: CASSPASGRDPSSYEQYF; CDR3 DNA: TGTGCCAGCAGCCCTGCTAGCGGGAGGGACCCAAGCTCCTACGAGCAGTACTTC
J gene: TRBJ2-2; D gene: -; V gene: TRBV7-8; clone size: many; CDR3 protein: CASSFAANTGELFF; CDR3 DNA: TGTGCCAGCAGCTTCGCTGCGAACACCGGGGAGCTGTTTTTT
J gene: TRBJ2-5; D gene: -; V gene: TRBV20-1; clone size: many; CDR3 protein: CSATSIELLSRETQYF; CDR3 DNA: TGCAGTGCTACTTCGATCGAATTGCTCTCCCGGGAGACCCAGTACTTC
J gene: TRBJ1-1; D gene: TRBD1; V gene: TRBV6-2/TRBV6-3; clone size: many; CDR3 protein: CASSYGQGANTEVFF; CDR3 DNA: TGTGCCAGCAGTTACGGTCAGGGGGCGAACACTGAAGTTTTCTTT
J gene: TRBJ2-7; D gene: TRBD1; V gene: TRBV13; clone size: -; CDR3 protein: CASSPHPRQGGYEQYF; CDR3 DNA: TGTGCCAGCAGCCCGCACCCAAGACAGGGGGGCTACGAGCAGTACTTC